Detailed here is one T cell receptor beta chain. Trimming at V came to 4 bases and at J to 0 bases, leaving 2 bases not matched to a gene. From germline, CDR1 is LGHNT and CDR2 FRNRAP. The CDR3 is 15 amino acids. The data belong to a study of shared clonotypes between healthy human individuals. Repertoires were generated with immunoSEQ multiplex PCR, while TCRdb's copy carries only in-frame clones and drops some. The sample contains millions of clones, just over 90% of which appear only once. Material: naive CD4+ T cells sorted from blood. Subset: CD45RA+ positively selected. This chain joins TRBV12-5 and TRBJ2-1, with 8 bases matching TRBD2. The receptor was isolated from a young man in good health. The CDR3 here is CASGSGTSSYNEQFF. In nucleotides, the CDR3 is TGTGCTAGTGGTTCCGGGACTAGCTCCTACAATGAGCAGTTCTTC.